Below are 15 T cell receptor beta chains sequenced from a single sample in a study of CD4 T cells in relation to SARS-CoV-2 and coronaviruses. Generated by immunoSEQ multiplex PCR, the TCRdb table keeps only in-frame clones and is missing some. The sample yields 22,000 or so clones, less than 70% seen once. What these receptors recognize is not known. Before the COVID-19 pandemic, during about 2010-2018, CD4+ T cells were taken from unexposed donors. The cells were cultured for approximately 10 days before CD4+ T cells were isolated. The source material was CD4+ T cells from PBMCs, cultured in vitro. Receptors originate from a human donor in good health.

V gene TRBV3-1 (or the pseudogene TRBV3-2) combines with J gene TRBJ1-6; the D gene is possibly TRBD1 (5 bases). V was shortened by 6 bases and J by 8 bases, with 17 bases between the two germline ends. CDR3 length equals 15 residues. Germline-derived CDR1 and CDR2 are LGHDT and YNNKEL (reference sequence). CDR3 in DNA: TGTGCCAGCAGACGGGCGGCCGCGGGGGATTCACCCCTCCACTTT. Encoded protein: CASRRAAAGDSPLHF.

The chain recombines TRBV3-1 (or the pseudogene TRBV3-2) with TRBJ2-2; unclear D gene. CDR3 length: 16 amino acids. The V end lost 4 bases, the J end lost 5 bases, and 17 bases lay between the germline ends. CDR1 is LGHDT and CDR2 is YNNKEL in the germline V gene (reference sequence). This CDR3 is CASSLRASVITGELFF. In DNA form, the CDR3 reads TGTGCCAGCAGCCTCCGAGCCTCGGTAATAACCGGGGAGCTGTTTTTT.

This clone has a handful of counts. This sequence joins TRBV3-1 (or the pseudogene TRBV3-2) and TRBJ1-6; 7 bases align to TRBD1. Germline CDR1 is LGHDT and CDR2 is YNNKEL (reference sequence). The CDR3 spans 14 residues. The J segment lost 8 bases and the V segment lost 3 bases, leaving 4 bases of the junction unmatched. CDR3 nucleotides: TGTGCCAGCAGCCACGGACAGGCTCATTCACCCCTCCACTTT. Its translation: CASSHGQAHSPLHF.

The chain has TRBV9 and TRBJ2-2; 7 bases are shared with TRBD2. CDR3 length: 15 residues. Germline CDR1 and CDR2: SGDLS and YYNGEE. The J segment lost 6 bases and the V segment lost 3 bases, leaving 8 bases of the junction unmatched. CDR3 region: CASSATPTSAGELFF. The CDR3 coding sequence is TGTGCCAGCAGCGCCACCCCTACTAGCGCCGGGGAGCTGTTTTTT. The full variable domain, completed using reference TRBV9 and TRBJ2-2, is DSGVTQTPKHLITATGQRVTLRCSPRSGDLSVYWYQQSLDQGLQFLIQYYNGEERAKGNILERFSAQQFPDLHSELNLSSLELGDSALYFCASSATPTSAGELFFGEGSRLTVL.

This clone has a single count. V and J are TRBV2 and TRBJ1-5; D ambiguous. V was trimmed by 4 bases and J by 3 bases, leaving 7 bases between them. Germline loops: CDR1 SNHLY, CDR2 FYNNEI. CDR3 size: 13 residues. This chain's CDR3 is CASSGDFNQPQHF. The CDR3 DNA sequence: TGTGCCAGCAGTGGTGACTTCAATCAGCCCCAGCATTTT.

The chain joins TRBV12-5 to TRBJ2-5; TRBD1 aligns across 10 bases. This CDR3 has 15 amino acids. V lost 4 bases to trimming and J lost 2 bases; unmatched junction nucleotides: 4. CDR1 is LGHNT, CDR2 FRNRAP, per germline. The CDR3 bases are TGTGCTAGTGGTTCGCCGGGACAGGGGCAAGAGACCCAGTACTTC. Protein: CASGSPGQGQETQYF.

The chain carries TRBV7-2 and TRBJ2-7; TRBD1 might be the D (6 bases). This CDR3 spans 14 amino acids. Germline V gene lookup returns CDR1 SGHTA and CDR2 FQGNSA. The ends were cut back, 5 bases at V and 7 bases at J, with 18 bases in the middle. For the CDR3, the DNA is TGTGCCAGCAGCCTAGGACAGTCCAATGGGGAGCAGTACTTC. As protein: CASSLGQSNGEQYF.

The gene calls are TRBV12-3 or TRBV12-4 and TRBJ1-4, with D perhaps matching TRBD1 (6 bases). V lost 5 bases, J lost 8 bases, and 12 bases lay in between. There are 13 residues in the CDR3. CDR3 amino acids: CASSSDRTEKLFF. The CDR3 bases are TGTGCCAGCAGTAGCGACAGGACCGAAAAACTGTTTTTT.

The chain employs TRBV6-6 and TRBJ2-7, with D perhaps matching TRBD2 (6 bases). Germline loops: CDR1 MNHNY, CDR2 SVGAGI (reference sequence). Trimming shortened V by 8 bases and J by 2 bases, and 13 bases separated the two germline ends. The CDR3 contains 13 residues. The CDR3 DNA reads as TGTGCCAGCGGAGGGGACTTACCCTACGAGCAGTACTTC. It translates to CASGGDLPYEQYF.

This CDR3 is CASSLGFRSTGELFF. The DNA for the CDR3 is TGTGCCAGCAGCTTAGGGTTTCGTAGCACCGGGGAGCTGTTTTTT. This chain joins TRBV11-2 and TRBJ2-2; D gene ambiguous. The CDR3 is made up of 15 amino acids. Germline loops: CDR1 SGHAT, CDR2 FQNNGV. Trimming stripped 1 base from V and 4 bases from J, with 10 bases between.

The CDR3 sequence: CAISESSVRDNEQFF. In DNA, the CDR3 is TGTGCCATCAGTGAGTCGAGCGTGCGCGACAATGAGCAGTTCTTC. The gene calls are TRBV10-3 and TRBJ2-1; D gene uncertain. Germline lookup yields CDR1 ENHRY and CDR2 SYGVKD. V was cut by 0 bases and J by 5 bases, with 11 bases left in between. The CDR3 spans 15 residues.

This chain uses TRBV14 with TRBJ2-7; TRBD2 aligns across 8 bases. The V and J ends lost 7 bases and 3 bases, in that order; junction bases with no gene match: 11. The CDR3 contains 15 residues. Germline values: CDR1 SGHDN, CDR2 FVKESK. CDR3 in DNA: TGTGCCAGCAACAGGGCGGGGGGAAATATCTACGAGCAGTACTTC. It encodes CASNRAGGNIYEQYF.

This clone has more than one count but fewer than ten. CDR3 residues: CASRSTGVLNSPLHF. The CDR3 nucleotides read TGTGCCAGCAGATCGACAGGGGTCCTGAATTCACCCCTCCACTTT. This sequence joins TRBV7-9 and TRBJ1-6, with 8 bases aligning to TRBD1. Trimming removed 6 bases from V and 7 bases from J; junction bases left unmatched: 8. The CDR3 has 15 residues. Looked up from germline, CDR1 is SEHNR and CDR2 is FQNEAQ (reference sequence).

V gene TRBV2 combines with J gene TRBJ2-7; D unresolved. The germline CDR1 and CDR2 sequences are SNHLY and FYNNEI. V lost 7 bases and J 3 bases, leaving 4 bases between the germline ends. CDR3 length: 10 amino acids. CDR3 sequence reads: CASKNYEQYF. The DNA of the CDR3 is TGTGCCAGCAAAAACTACGAGCAGTACTTC.

This sequence joins TRBV6-2 or TRBV6-3 and TRBJ2-2; 10 bases match TRBD2. Germline V CDR1 and CDR2: MNHEY, SVGEGT. This CDR3 is built from 16 residues. J lost 7 bases, V lost 4 bases, and 9 bases had no gene match. This CDR3 is CASSSPGLARGGELFF. The CDR3 coding sequence is TGTGCCAGCAGTTCCCCGGGACTAGCGAGAGGCGGGGAGCTGTTTTTT.